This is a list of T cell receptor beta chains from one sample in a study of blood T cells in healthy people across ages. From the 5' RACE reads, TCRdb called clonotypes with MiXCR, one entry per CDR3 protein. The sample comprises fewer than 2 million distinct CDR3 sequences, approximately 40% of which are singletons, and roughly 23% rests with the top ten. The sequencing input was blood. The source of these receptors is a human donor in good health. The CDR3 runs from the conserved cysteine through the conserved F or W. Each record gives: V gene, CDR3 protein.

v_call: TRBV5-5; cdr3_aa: CASSFGQSNNEQFF
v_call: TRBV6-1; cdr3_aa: CASSETGGVYEQYF
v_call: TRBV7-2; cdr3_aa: CASSLAGDTYNEQFF
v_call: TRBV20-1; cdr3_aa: CSARGNEQYF
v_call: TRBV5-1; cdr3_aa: CASSLAPGQNTEAFF
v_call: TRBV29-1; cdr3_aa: CSVGTGNYEQYF
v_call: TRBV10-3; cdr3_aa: CAIGPGEGEAFF
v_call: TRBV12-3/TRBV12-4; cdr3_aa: CASRGTAKTKNIQYF
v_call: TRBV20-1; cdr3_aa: CSARYYNEQFF
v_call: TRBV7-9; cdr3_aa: CASSLAQLRSYEQYF
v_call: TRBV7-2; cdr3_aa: CASSEGGASQYF
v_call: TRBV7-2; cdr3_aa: CASTKGRGTEAFF
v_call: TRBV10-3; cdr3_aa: CATGGESGYGYTF
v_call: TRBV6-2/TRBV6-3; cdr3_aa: CASSYQPGDGNIQYF
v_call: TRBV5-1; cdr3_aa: CASRHGQGMDTEAFF
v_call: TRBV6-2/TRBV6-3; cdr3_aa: CASSPRRPHEQFF
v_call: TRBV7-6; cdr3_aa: CASSLVEDMNTEAFF
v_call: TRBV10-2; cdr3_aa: CASSVCTSTDTQYF